The rows below give T cell receptor beta chains drawn from one sample of a study of PD-1 blockade in classical Hodgkin lymphoma. Profiling relied on immunoSEQ multiplex PCR, and the TCRdb table lists in-frame clones only, not all of them. Here the sample spans 90,000 to 100,000 clones, roughly 87% being singletons. This material consisted of peripheral blood mononuclear cells (PBMCs), taken before the second cycle of nivolumab. These receptor sequences come from a human donor with classical Hodgkin lymphoma. CDR3s include the opening cysteine and the closing phenylalanine or tryptophan. A D gene is named only where the DNA matches it firmly. Size is omitted from some rows. Given values are once, few, many or a class for expanded clones.

>TRBD1|TRBJ1-1|once|TRBV2
CASGFEGAVAFF
TGTGCCAGCGGATTTGAGGGGGCGGTAGCTTTCTTT
>TRBD2|TRBJ2-1|-|TRBV6-5
CASKDLAGGDNEQFF
TGTGCCAGCAAAGACTTAGCGGGGGGCGACAATGAGCAGTTCTTC
>TRBD2|TRBJ2-3|-|TRBV5-1
CASSLGLSGGNTDTQYF
TGCGCCAGCAGCTTGGGTTTAAGCGGGGGGAACACAGATACGCAGTATTTT
>-|TRBJ1-2|-|TRBV7-9
CASSDTNRIGYTF
TGTGCCAGCAGCGACACTAACAGGATTGGCTACACCTTC
>-|TRBJ1-6|-|TRBV28
CASSRLEGAPLHF
TGTGCCAGCAGTCGATTGGAGGGCGCACCCCTCCACTTT
>-|TRBJ2-5|-|TRBV6-5
CASSYVGSQETQYF
TGTGCCAGCAGTTACGTGGGCAGCCAAGAGACCCAGTACTTC
>-|TRBJ1-4|-|TRBV28
CASSFRGATNEKLFF
TGTGCCAGCAGTTTTAGGGGGGCAACTAATGAAAAACTGTTTTTT
>-|TRBJ1-5|-|TRBV7-2
CASSPAGQPQHF
TGTGCCAGCAGCCCCGCCGGGCAGCCCCAGCATTTT
>TRBD1|TRBJ1-4|-|TRBV5-1
CASSTFPGGMGEKLFF
TGCGCCAGCAGCACGTTTCCAGGGGGCATGGGGGAAAAACTGTTTTTT
>-|TRBJ2-1|-|TRBV28
CASSSRALWQFF
TGTGCCAGCAGTTCCCGGGCCTTGTGGCAGTTCTTC
>-|TRBJ1-6|-|TRBV5-6
CASSLPGDNSPLHF
TGTGCCAGCAGCTTGCCAGGAGATAATTCACCCCTCCACTTT
>TRBD1|TRBJ2-3|-|TRBV11-2
CASSDRDRDTDTQYF
TGTGCCAGCAGCGACCGGGACAGGGACACAGATACGCAGTATTTT
>-|TRBJ2-3|-|TRBV7-6
CASSLGGVGTDTQYF
TGTGCCAGCAGCTTAGGTGGGGTGGGCACAGATACGCAGTATTTT
>-|TRBJ1-1|few|TRBV19
CASSMGGRAEAFF
TGTGCCAGTAGTATGGGGGGTCGGGCTGAAGCTTTCTTT